This T cell receptor (beta chain) was sequenced during a study of Ad26.COV2.S vaccination and SARS-CoV-2 variants. About the study: A participant enrolled in the COV1001 Ad26.COV2.S trial arm provided the sample. Study-wide findings and caveats: While placebo recipients had lower spike-specific TCR breadth, vaccine recipients had more. The breadth of spike-specific CD8+ and CD4+ T cell responses after vaccination was reportedly substantial.

In the case of this clone: What it recognizes is unknown.

TCRdb's table, derived via immunoSEQ multiplex PCR, lists solely in-frame clones and lacks some. This table has roughly 390,000 clones, 88% appearing once. This sample's treatment: some 20 received Ad26.COV2.S at low or high dose, single or two shots; about 5 received placebo; per-sample allocation not given. Each sample was drawn 63 days after the first injection (of vaccine or placebo). The vaccine delivered Wuhan-strain SARS-CoV-2 spike through an Ad26 vector. In germline, CDR1 is LNHNV, CDR2 YYDKDF (reference sequence). Trimming took 6 bases from V and 1 from J, leaving 11 bases between them. The CDR3 extends over 14 amino acids.

The sequence was collected from a person aged 18-60 years who received the Ad26.COV2.S COVID-19 vaccine or a placebo. This sample comprised peripheral blood, obtained in a trial of Ad26.COV2.S vaccine versus placebo. The chain has TRBV15 and TRBJ2-3; the D gene is possibly TRBD1 (7 bases). Here the CDR3 reads CATREGAGTDTQYF. The CDR3, as DNA: TGTGCCACCAGGGAGGGGGCAGGCACAGATACGCAGTATTTT.